A single sample is the source of the 32 T cell receptor beta chains below, sequenced in a study of T cells in Graves' hyperthyroidism and ophthalmopathy. Researchers took RNA transcripts and amplified the TCR beta CDR3 regions from them. HTBI primers were employed in a first-round RT-PCR of the TCR CDR3. Via MiXCR, TCRdb re-called the multiplex PCR reads, giving one row per CDR3 protein. The data contain about 590,000 distinct CDR3 sequences, more than 15% of them singletons. Sequencing used blood. The source is a woman younger than 45 with Graves' hyperthyroidism.

In its sample, this clonotype was seen many times. The J gene is TRBJ2-1, the V gene TRBV6-6; no definite D call. V lost 0 bases and J lost 2, with 8 bases in between. The CDR3 has 15 residues. From germline, CDR1 is MNHNY and CDR2 SVGAGI (reference sequence). As DNA, the CDR3 is TGTGCCAGCAGTTACTCGTGGCCACCCTACAATGAGCAGTTCTTC. This encodes CASSYSWPPYNEQFF.

This CDR3 is CASSVVLSGEQFF. CDR3 coding DNA: TGTGCCAGCAGCGTAGTACTTTCTGGTGAGCAGTTCTTC. V gene TRBV9 combines with J gene TRBJ2-1, with unresolved D. With 0 bases removed from V and 9 bases from J, the gap between germline ends came to 10 bases. Germline V gene sequence: CDR1 SGDLS, CDR2 YYNGEE. The CDR3 is 13 amino acids.

The V gene is TRBV4-1, the J gene TRBJ2-7; 11 bases are a match to TRBD2. CDR1 and CDR2 (germline): MGHRA, YSYEKL. Trimming removed 4 bases from V and 3 bases from J; junction bases left unmatched: 11. This CDR3 contains 17 residues. The CDR3 is CASSPSIAGGPDYEQYF. For the CDR3, the DNA is TGCGCCAGCAGCCCATCGATAGCGGGAGGGCCTGACTACGAGCAGTACTTC.

CDR3 nucleotides: TGTGCCAGCATTTCCCTAGCGGGAGTAAACAATGAGCAGTTCTTC. Amino acids: CASISLAGVNNEQFF. The V gene is TRBV6-1, the J gene TRBJ2-1; 10 nucleotides agree with TRBD2. CDR3 length: 15 amino acids. Germline values: CDR1 MNHNS, CDR2 SASEGT. Trimming at V came to 7 bases and at J to 5 bases, leaving 8 bases not matched to a gene.

This chain connects TRBV24-1 to TRBJ2-3; weak D call: TRBD2 (5 bases). Deletions cut 4 bases from V and 6 bases from J, with 13 bases between. In germline, CDR1 is KGHDR, CDR2 SFDVKD. There are 14 residues in the CDR3. The chain's CDR3 is CATSERGQSDTQYF. CDR3 nucleotide sequence: TGTGCCACCAGTGAAAGAGGGCAATCGGATACGCAGTATTTT.

The V call is TRBV9, the J call TRBJ2-5; D may be TRBD1 or TRBD2 (5 bases each). Trimming took off 0 bases at V and 4 bases at J, with 7 bases between the two ends. Germline V gene lookup returns CDR1 SGDLS and CDR2 YYNGEE. This CDR3 comprises 13 residues. The CDR3 sequence: CASSVVGTETQYF. DNA for the CDR3: TGTGCCAGCAGCGTAGTTGGGACAGAGACCCAGTACTTC.

V gene TRBV19 combines with J gene TRBJ2-5, with D possibly matching TRBD1 (5 bases). The CDR3 is 13 residues long. Germline CDR1 reads LNHDA; CDR2 reads SQIVND (reference sequence). Trimming left V 4 bases short and J 2 bases short, with 8 bases between. CDR3 DNA sequence: TGTGCCAGTAGTAAGACAGTTCAAGAGACCCAGTACTTC. This gives the protein CASSKTVQETQYF.

This clonotype showed up many times. The V and J genes are TRBV29-1 and TRBJ2-1; TRBD2 matches 7 bases. Germline CDR1 reads SQVTM; CDR2 reads ANQGSEA. The CDR3 runs to 13 residues. The V segment lost 7 bases and the J segment 2 bases; nucleotides outside the gene matches: 5. The chain's CDR3 is CSGGGPTYNEQFF. The DNA of the CDR3 is TGCAGCGGGGGGGGACCGACCTACAATGAGCAGTTCTTC.

The rearrangement links TRBV29-1 to TRBJ2-7; TRBD2 matches at 8 bases. Per germline, CDR1 SQVTM and CDR2 ANQGSEA. This CDR3 region has 14 residues. With 6 bases clipped from V and 6 bases from J, the junction kept 13 bases outside the gene matches. The CDR3 reads CSVAPGTRDSEQYF. CDR3 bases: TGCAGCGTCGCACCCGGGACTAGAGATTCCGAGCAGTACTTC.

This clonotype was seen ten or more times. The chain combines TRBV20-1 with TRBJ2-1; the match to TRBD1 covers 9 bases. Germline values: CDR1 DFQATT, CDR2 SNEGSKA (reference sequence). V trimming: 6 bases; J trimming: 4 bases; junction bases outside the gene matches: 4. The CDR3 loop spans 13 amino acids. DNA of the CDR3: TGCAGTGCATTGGGACAGGGTTACAATGAGCAGTTCTTC. Its protein is CSALGQGYNEQFF.

In its sample, this clonotype was seen many times. The V gene is TRBV7-9, the J gene TRBJ1-5; TRBD1 might be the D (5 bases). Germline CDR1 reads SEHNR; CDR2 reads FQNEAQ (reference sequence). This CDR3 spans 14 amino acids. Trimming cost V 5 bases and J 7 bases, with 15 bases left between them. CDR3 nucleotide sequence: TGTGCCAGCAGCATTGCTGGGGGGGACCAGCCCCAGCATTTT. Translating gives CASSIAGGDQPQHF.

In this sample, this clonotype turned up many times. The chain couples TRBV3-1 to TRBJ1-1; tentatively, D is TRBD1 (6 bases). This CDR3 has 14 amino acids. Germline V gene lookup returns CDR1 LGHDT and CDR2 YNNKEL (reference sequence). V gave up 2 bases and J gave up 4 bases, with 11 bases separating them. This CDR3 reads CASSQRGARTEAFF. The CDR3 DNA reads TGTGCCAGCAGCCAACGGGGGGCACGCACTGAAGCTTTCTTT.

This sequence joins TRBV20-1 and TRBJ1-1, with D perhaps matching TRBD1 (6 bases). This CDR3 spans 15 amino acids. The germline V gene encodes CDR1 DFQATT and CDR2 SNEGSKA (reference sequence). The V end was cut by 3 bases, the J end by 0 bases, with 14 bases between. DNA of the CDR3: TGCAGTGCTAGTAGGTTCGGGGGCCTGAACACTGAAGCTTTCTTT. This sequence encodes CSASRFGGLNTEAFF.

This clonotype was seen a handful of times. The chain combines TRBV15 with TRBJ2-1, with D perhaps matching TRBD1 (6 bases). Per germline, CDR1 LNHNV and CDR2 YYDKDF (reference sequence). This CDR3 has 14 amino acids. With 3 bases removed from V and 6 bases from J, the gap between germline ends came to 12 bases. CDR3 residues: CATSSPLQGNEQFF. Written as DNA, the CDR3 is TGTGCCACCAGCAGCCCATTACAGGGCAATGAGCAGTTCTTC. Combining the CDR3 with reference TRBV15 and TRBJ2-1 gives the whole variable domain DAMVIQNPRYQVTQFGKPVTLSCSQTLNHNVMYWYQQKSSQAPKLLFHYYDKDFNNEADTPDNFQSRRPNTSFCFLDIRSPGLGDTAMYLCATSSPLQGNEQFFGPGTRLTVL.

This clonotype has a count of ten or more. The genes are TRBV5-1 and TRBJ2-1, with D possibly matching TRBD1 (5 bases). Germline CDR1 reads SGHRS; CDR2 reads YFSETQ. The CDR3 totals 14 residues. V lost 3 bases and J lost 3, with 10 bases in between. This CDR3 reads CASSSLTDYNEQFF. DNA of the CDR3: TGCGCCAGCAGCTCGTTGACAGACTACAATGAGCAGTTCTTC. The full variable domain, rest sourced from reference TRBV5-1 and TRBJ2-1, is KAGVTQTPRYLIKTRGQQVTLSCSPISGHRSVSWYQQTPGQGLQFLFEYFSETQRNKGNFPGRFSGRQFSNSRSEMNVSTLELGDSALYLCASSSLTDYNEQFFGPGTRLTVL.

The CDR3 DNA sequence: TGTGCCAGCTCGGCGACTAGCGGGAGTACCTACGAGCAGTACTTC. Translated: CASSATSGSTYEQYF. The genes are TRBV18 and TRBJ2-7; 12 nucleotides line up with TRBD2. The CDR3 consists of 15 residues. The V and J ends lost 6 bases and 2 bases, in that order; junction bases with no gene match: 5. CDR1 is KGHSH, CDR2 LQKENI, per germline.

The table lists this clonotype with many counts. The gene calls are TRBV20-1 and TRBJ2-7; 12 bases agree with TRBD2. Per the germline V gene, CDR1 is DFQATT and CDR2 is SNEGSKA (reference sequence). V lost 4 bases and J lost 3; bases outside the gene matches: 10. The CDR3 is 16 amino acids. The CDR3 spells CSATSPETSGGYEQYF. The CDR3 DNA reads as TGCAGTGCTACAAGCCCAGAGACTAGCGGGGGCTACGAGCAGTACTTC.

The chain employs TRBV27 and TRBJ2-4, with no clear D. This CDR3 comprises 13 residues. The ends were cut back, 6 bases at V and 8 bases at J, with 14 bases in the middle. Germline CDR1 MNHEY, CDR2 SMNVEV (reference sequence). In nucleotides, the CDR3 is TGTGCCAGCAGCACCCCCCTAGAGGACATTCAGTACTTC. It codes for CASSTPLEDIQYF.

This clonotype was counted many times. V usage is TRBV27 and J usage is TRBJ2-7; D is possibly TRBD2 (6 bases). With 10 bases removed from V and 5 bases from J, the gap between germline ends came to 12 bases. Germline V lookup: CDR1 MNHEY, CDR2 SMNVEV (reference sequence). This CDR3 has 11 amino acids. The CDR3 protein is CATWGENEQYF. The DNA for the CDR3 is TGTGCCACCTGGGGGGAGAACGAGCAGTACTTC.

This clonotype was recorded at least ten times. The chain carries TRBV6-1 and TRBJ1-2; TRBD1 agrees at 7 bases. The V gene end was trimmed by 5 bases and the J gene end by 8 bases; junction bases not matched to a gene: 5. The CDR3 has 12 residues. Germline V gene sequence: CDR1 MNHNS, CDR2 SASEGT. The CDR3 DNA reads as TGTGCCAGCAGTACCAGGACAGGAGGCTACACCTTC. Amino acid sequence: CASSTRTGGYTF.

This clonotype appeared many times. This chain uses TRBV20-1 with TRBJ2-3; D is uncertain. The length of the CDR3 is 14 residues. V shed 0 bases and J shed 1 base, with 8 bases lying between them. CDR1 is DFQATT and CDR2 is SNEGSKA in the germline V gene (reference sequence). Here the CDR3 reads CSARDFRGTDTQYF. The CDR3 nucleotides are TGCAGTGCTAGAGATTTTCGGGGCACAGATACGCAGTATTTT.

This clonotype has at least ten counts. The rearrangement joins TRBV28 to TRBJ2-7; D unclear. The CDR3 contains 13 residues. Trimming stripped 2 bases from V and 2 bases from J, with 7 bases between. The germline V gene encodes CDR1 MDHEN and CDR2 SYDVKM. In DNA form, the CDR3 reads TGTGCCAGCAGTTTAGGTTACCCCTACGAGCAGTACTTC. It yields the protein CASSLGYPYEQYF.

The chain carries TRBV24-1 and TRBJ2-1; 7 nucleotides line up with TRBD2. The CDR3 extends over 16 amino acids. Germline CDR1 reads KGHDR; CDR2 reads SFDVKD. V lost 3 bases to trimming and J lost 3 bases; unmatched junction nucleotides: 7. CDR3 DNA: TGTGCCACCAGTGATACCTCTAGCGGAGACTACAATGAGCAGTTCTTC. It translates to CATSDTSSGDYNEQFF.

This clonotype occurred many times. The chain recombines TRBV7-2 with TRBJ2-2; D unresolved. Germline lookup yields CDR1 SGHTA and CDR2 FQGNSA. V shed 0 bases and J shed 7 bases, with 12 bases lying between them. The length of the CDR3 is 15 residues. The CDR3 nucleotides read TGTGCCAGCAGCTTAGCGAGCTATACGAGCGGGGAGCTGTTTTTT. Translation gives CASSLASYTSGELFF.

The J gene is TRBJ2-1, the V gene TRBV20-1; 7 bases match TRBD2. This CDR3 has 14 residues. CDR1 DFQATT and CDR2 SNEGSKA come from the germline V gene (reference sequence). V trimming: 1 base; J trimming: 4 bases; junction bases outside the gene matches: 4. CDR3 in amino acids: CSARASGTYNEQFF. The CDR3 coding sequence is TGCAGTGCTAGAGCTAGCGGAACTTACAATGAGCAGTTCTTC.

This clonotype was seen just once. This chain joins TRBV14 and TRBJ2-5; D gene unclear. Germline lookup yields CDR1 SGHDN and CDR2 FVKESK. Deletions cut 1 base from V and 0 bases from J, with 12 bases between. The CDR3 spans 16 residues. The CDR3 reads CASSQVGRRDQETQYF. CDR3 DNA: TGTGCCAGCAGCCAAGTTGGGCGGCGAGACCAAGAGACCCAGTACTTC.

The genes are TRBV28 and TRBJ2-3, with a possible D match to TRBD2 (6 bases). This CDR3 has 10 amino acids. Trimming stripped 10 bases from V and 9 bases from J, with 11 bases between. The germline gives CDR1 MDHEN, CDR2 SYDVKM. The CDR3 nucleotides are TGTGCCACTACGGGACTCACGCAGTATTTT. Translated, it gives CATTGLTQYF.

In its sample, this clonotype was seen many times. The rearrangement links TRBV28 to TRBJ1-2, with unresolved D. V lost 6 bases, J lost 0 bases, and 14 bases lay in between. The CDR3 is 15 residues long. CDR1 MDHEN and CDR2 SYDVKM come from the germline V gene. In DNA, the CDR3 is TGTGCCAGCAGCCTTCCCGTCCTAGCTAACTATGGCTACACCTTC. Protein: CASSLPVLANYGYTF.

This clonotype was observed at least ten times. This chain links TRBV7-9 with TRBJ1-1; maybe TRBD1 (6 bases). Germline-derived CDR1 and CDR2 are SEHNR and FQNEAQ (reference sequence). The V gene lost 5 bases and the J gene lost 0 bases, with 13 bases spanning the gap. The CDR3 runs 15 residues. The CDR3 here is CASSPDRDMNTEAFF. The DNA for the CDR3 is TGTGCCAGCAGCCCGGACAGAGACATGAACACTGAAGCTTTCTTT.

This clonotype turned up a few times. The CDR3 reads CASSQDSGGDTQYF. In DNA form, the CDR3 reads TGCGCCAGCAGCCAAGACTCGGGAGGTGATACGCAGTATTTT. The V and J genes are TRBV4-3 and TRBJ2-3; 7 nucleotides match TRBD2. The CDR3 extends over 14 amino acids. V lost 0 bases, J lost 6 bases, and 3 bases stayed unmatched. CDR1 and CDR2 (germline): LGHNA, YSLEER.

This clonotype was seen at least ten times. The genes are TRBV20-1 and TRBJ1-2, with 7 bases matching TRBD1. V shed 0 bases and J 6 bases; nucleotides not matched to a gene: 10. The length of the CDR3 is 15 residues. Germline loops: CDR1 DFQATT, CDR2 SNEGSKA (reference sequence). CDR3 nucleotide sequence: TGCAGTGCTAGAGAGGGCAGGGGGAGATCGGATGGCTACACCTTC. This translates into CSAREGRGRSDGYTF.

This clonotype was counted at least ten times. This sequence joins TRBV5-4 and TRBJ2-7, with D tentatively TRBD2 (6 bases). Germline CDR1 reads SGHNT; CDR2 reads YYREEE (reference sequence). V gave up 2 bases and J gave up 3 bases, with 15 bases separating them. This CDR3 has 15 amino acids. The CDR3 DNA is TGTGCCAGCAGCTTAGGTGTTAGCGGTTACTACGAGCAGTACTTC. Residues: CASSLGVSGYYEQYF.